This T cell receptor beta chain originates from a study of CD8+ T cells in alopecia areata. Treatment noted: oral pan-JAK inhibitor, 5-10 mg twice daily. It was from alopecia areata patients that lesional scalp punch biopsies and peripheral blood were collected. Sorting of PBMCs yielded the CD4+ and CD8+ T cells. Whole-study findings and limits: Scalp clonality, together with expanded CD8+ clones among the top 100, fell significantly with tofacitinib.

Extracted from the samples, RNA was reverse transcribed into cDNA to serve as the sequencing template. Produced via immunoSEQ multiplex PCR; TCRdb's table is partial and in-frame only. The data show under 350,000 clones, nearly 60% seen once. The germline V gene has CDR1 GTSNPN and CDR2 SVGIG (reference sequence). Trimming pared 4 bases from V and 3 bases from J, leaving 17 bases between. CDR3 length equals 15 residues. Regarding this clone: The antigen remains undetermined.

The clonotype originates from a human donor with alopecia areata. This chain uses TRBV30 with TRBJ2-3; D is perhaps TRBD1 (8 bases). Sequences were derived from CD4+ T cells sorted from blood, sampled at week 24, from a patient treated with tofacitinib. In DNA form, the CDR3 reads TGTGCCTGGATGAGAGGACAGGGAGGGACAGATACGCAGTATTTT. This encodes CAWMRGQGGTDTQYF. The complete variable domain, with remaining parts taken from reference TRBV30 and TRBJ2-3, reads SQTIHQWPATLVQPVGSPLSLECTVEGTSNPNLYWYRQAAGRGLQLLFYSVGIGQISSEVPQNLSASRPQDRQFILSSKKLLLSDSGFYLCAWMRGQGGTDTQYFGPGTRLTVL.